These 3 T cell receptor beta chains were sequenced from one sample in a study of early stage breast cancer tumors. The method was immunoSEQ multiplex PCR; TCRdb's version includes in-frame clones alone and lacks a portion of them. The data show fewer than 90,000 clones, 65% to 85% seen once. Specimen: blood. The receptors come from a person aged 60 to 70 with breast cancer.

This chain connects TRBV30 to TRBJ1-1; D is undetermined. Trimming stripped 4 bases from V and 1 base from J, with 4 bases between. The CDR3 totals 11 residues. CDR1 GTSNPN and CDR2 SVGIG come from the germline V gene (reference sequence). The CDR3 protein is CAWKGNTEAFF. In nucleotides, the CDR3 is TGTGCCTGGAAGGGGAACACTGAAGCTTTCTTT.

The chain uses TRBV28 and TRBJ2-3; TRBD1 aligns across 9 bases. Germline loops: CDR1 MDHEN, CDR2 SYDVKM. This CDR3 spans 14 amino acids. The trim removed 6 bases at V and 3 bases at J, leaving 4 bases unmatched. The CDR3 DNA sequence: TGTGCCAGCAGGGGGACAGGGAAGACAGATACGCAGTATTTT. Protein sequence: CASRGTGKTDTQYF.

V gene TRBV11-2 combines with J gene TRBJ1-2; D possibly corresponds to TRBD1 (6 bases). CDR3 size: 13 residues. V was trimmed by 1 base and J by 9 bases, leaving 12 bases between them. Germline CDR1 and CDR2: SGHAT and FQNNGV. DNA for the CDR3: TGTGCCAGCAGCTTAGTAGGCAGGGGAAGCTACACCTTC. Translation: CASSLVGRGSYTF.